This T cell receptor beta chain was retrieved from a study of T cells in localized non-small cell lung cancer. Study conclusions and caveats: Detection in adjacent lung was observed for a median approximately 53 of the top 100 tumor clones.

The junction had 6 bases not matched to a gene; V was cut back by 4 bases and J by 4 bases. CDR1 and CDR2 (germline): ENHRY, SYGVKD. This CDR3 has 16 residues. Using immunoSEQ multiplex PCR, the repertoire was profiled, and TCRdb retains in-frame clones only, with some absent. Altogether about 52,000 clones are present, around 90% being singletons, with the ten largest covering less than 20%. With regard to this clone: The antigen is not known.

The source was PBMCs, collected before any cancer treatment. This TCR was sampled from a female donor with stage II lung adenocarcinoma. The rearrangement joins TRBV10-3 to TRBJ2-3; 12 bases match TRBD2. The CDR3 DNA reads TGTGCCATCAGTGGACTAGCGGGGGTATATGCAGATACGCAGTATTTT. Amino acids: CAISGLAGVYADTQYF.